These 8 T cell receptor beta chains share one sample of origin, sequenced in a study of blood T cell repertoires in COVID-19. The repertoire was sequenced with immunoSEQ multiplex PCR; TCRdb's copy has only in-frame clones and lacks some. The table has hundreds of thousands of clones, around 87% seen once. The sequencing input was peripheral blood. These receptors came from a man aged 55-75 years who had recovered from COVID-19.

This clone has only a few counts. The V call is TRBV19, the J call TRBJ1-5; 7 positions match TRBD1. The V and J ends lost 6 bases and 4 bases, in that order; junction bases with no gene match: 3. Germline CDR1 LNHDA, CDR2 SQIVND (reference sequence). The CDR3 contains 13 residues. The CDR3 DNA reads as TGTGCCAGTAGCGCAGGGGGGAATCAGCCCCAGCATTTT. Translated, it gives CASSAGGNQPQHF.

V gene TRBV7-9 combines with J gene TRBJ2-3; TRBD1 is a possible D gene (6 bases). The V end lost 4 bases, the J end lost 5 bases, and 16 bases lay between the germline ends. This CDR3 has 15 residues. Germline assignment: CDR1 SEHNR and CDR2 FQNEAQ (reference sequence). CDR3 in amino acids: CASSSAKAQGDTQYF. The CDR3 nucleotides read TGTGCCAGCAGCTCTGCCAAAGCACAGGGAGATACGCAGTATTTT.

CDR3 amino acids: CASRPRLAGRSTDTQYF. The CDR3 bases are TGTGCCAGCAGGCCCCGACTAGCGGGTCGTAGCACAGATACGCAGTATTTT. The V gene is TRBV28, the J gene TRBJ2-3, with 10 bases fitting TRBD2. J lost 0 bases, V lost 6 bases, and 9 bases had no gene match. This CDR3 is built from 17 residues. CDR1 and CDR2 from the germline V gene are MDHEN and SYDVKM. The variable domain in full, with the rest retrieved from reference TRBV28 and TRBJ2-3, is DVKVTQSSRYLVKRTGEKVFLECVQDMDHENMFWYRQDPGLGLRLIYFSYDVKMKEKGDIPEGYSVSREKKERFSLILESASTNQTSMYLCASRPRLAGRSTDTQYFGPGTRLTVL.

The chain uses TRBV28 and TRBJ2-3; 11 bases line up with TRBD1. This CDR3 has 16 residues. Trimming took 5 bases from V and 2 from J; bases not matched to a gene: 6. Germline loops: CDR1 MDHEN, CDR2 SYDVKM. Here the CDR3 reads CASSRGQGAYTDTQYF. The CDR3 nucleotides read TGTGCCAGCAGTCGAGGACAGGGGGCCTACACAGATACGCAGTATTTT.

This sequence joins TRBV28 and TRBJ2-5, with a possible D match to TRBD1 (5 bases). This CDR3 has 15 amino acids. V lost 5 bases and J lost 5, with 18 bases in between. The germline CDR1 and CDR2 sequences are MDHEN and SYDVKM. The CDR3 DNA is TGTGCCAGCAGTCCCGGGCCAGGACAATGGGAGACCCAGTACTTC. Translating it yields CASSPGPGQWETQYF.

This clone was detected a few times. The chain has TRBV6-5 and TRBJ1-2; maybe TRBD1 (6 bases). There are 12 residues in the CDR3. Germline V gene lookup returns CDR1 MNHEY and CDR2 SVGAGI. V was clipped by 4 bases and J by 10 bases, with 13 bases between them. The CDR3 DNA reads as TGTGCCAGCAGTTTAGACAGGTTCGACTACACCTTC. It codes for CASSLDRFDYTF.

The chain is built from TRBV15 and TRBJ1-4, with 7 bases matching TRBD1. V was clipped by 4 bases and J by 4 bases; unmatched bases: 6. This CDR3 contains 15 residues. Per germline, CDR1 LNHNV and CDR2 YYDKDF (reference sequence). As DNA, the CDR3 is TGTGCCACCAGCACTACAGGGGCCGGTAATGAAAAACTGTTTTTT. Amino acids: CATSTTGAGNEKLFF. Complete variable domain (other parts from reference TRBV15 and TRBJ1-4): DAMVIQNPRYQVTQFGKPVTLSCSQTLNHNVMYWYQQKSSQAPKLLFHYYDKDFNNEADTPDNFQSRRPNTSFCFLDIRSPGLGDTAMYLCATSTTGAGNEKLFFGSGTQLSVL.

V gene TRBV6-5 combines with J gene TRBJ1-2; 7 nucleotides match TRBD1. This CDR3 comprises 15 residues. Germline V gene data show CDR1 as MNHEY and CDR2 as SVGAGI. The J segment lost 5 bases and the V segment lost 6 bases, leaving 12 bases of the junction unmatched. The CDR3: CASSHDREGRYGYTF. The CDR3 coding sequence is TGTGCCAGCAGCCACGACAGGGAAGGGCGGTATGGCTACACCTTC.